This T cell receptor beta chain came from a study of shared clonotypes between healthy human individuals. Study-level results: Deeper or shallower sequencing was expected to change how clonotypes are shared among donors. Clonotypes shared by all four donors outscored non-shared clonotypes in generation probability.

Germline V gene sequence: CDR1 LNHDA, CDR2 SQIVND (reference sequence). The CDR3 loop spans 16 amino acids. V trimming: 0 bases; J trimming: 6 bases; junction bases outside the gene matches: 10. With respect to this clone: Antigen: not known.

Profiled with immunoSEQ multiplex PCR; TCRdb holds only in-frame clones, not every one. The table lists more than 550,000 clones, about 90% of them singletons, with 30% to 40% in the top ten. The gene calls are TRBV19 and TRBJ1-2; the match to TRBD1 covers 7 bases. The sequenced sample consisted of memory CD8+ T cells from PBMCs. The subset was: CD45RO+ cells pooled with CCR7-negative TemRA cells. The clonotype comes from a man younger than 35 in good health. Some clones in this sample may be carry-over from other donors' samples. CDR3 amino acids: CASSIDRDSRMDGYTF. The DNA for the CDR3 is TGTGCCAGTAGTATAGATCGGGACAGTCGGATGGATGGCTACACCTTC.